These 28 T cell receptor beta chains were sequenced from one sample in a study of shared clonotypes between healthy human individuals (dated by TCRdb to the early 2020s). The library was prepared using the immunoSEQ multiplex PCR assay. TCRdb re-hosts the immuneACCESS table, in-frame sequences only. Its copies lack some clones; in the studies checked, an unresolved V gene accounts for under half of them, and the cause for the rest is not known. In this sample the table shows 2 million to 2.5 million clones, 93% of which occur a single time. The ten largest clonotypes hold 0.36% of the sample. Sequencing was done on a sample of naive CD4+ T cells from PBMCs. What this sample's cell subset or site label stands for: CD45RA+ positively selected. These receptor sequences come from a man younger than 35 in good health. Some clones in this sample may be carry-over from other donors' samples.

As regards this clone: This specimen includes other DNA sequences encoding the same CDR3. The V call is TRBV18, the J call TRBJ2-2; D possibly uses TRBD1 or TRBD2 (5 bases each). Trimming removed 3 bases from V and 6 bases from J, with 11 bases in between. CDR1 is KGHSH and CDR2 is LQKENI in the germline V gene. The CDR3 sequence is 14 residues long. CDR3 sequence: CASSPPGTPGELFF. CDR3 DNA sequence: TGTGCCAGCTCACCGCCAGGGACGCCCGGGGAGCTGTTTTTT. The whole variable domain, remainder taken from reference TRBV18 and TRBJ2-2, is NAGVMQNPRHLVRRRGQEARLRCSPMKGHSHVYWYRQLPEEGLKFMVYLQKENIIDESGMPKERFSAEFPKEGPSILRIQQVVRGDSAAYFCASSPPGTPGELFFGEGSRLTVL.

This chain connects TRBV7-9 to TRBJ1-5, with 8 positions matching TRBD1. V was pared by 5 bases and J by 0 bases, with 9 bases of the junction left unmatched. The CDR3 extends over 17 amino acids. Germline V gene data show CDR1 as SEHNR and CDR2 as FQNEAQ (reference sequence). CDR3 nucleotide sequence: TGTGCCAGCAGCCCCCGACAGGGGACTTATAGCAATCAGCCCCAGCATTTT. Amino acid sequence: CASSPRQGTYSNQPQHF.

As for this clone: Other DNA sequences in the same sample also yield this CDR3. CDR3 region: CSASRSYEQYF. The CDR3 DNA reads TGCAGTGCTAGTCGGAGCTACGAGCAGTACTTC. This rearrangement joins TRBV20-1 to TRBJ2-7; D gene unclear. Trimming stripped 3 bases from V and 3 bases from J, with 6 bases between. From germline, CDR1 is DFQATT and CDR2 SNEGSKA (reference sequence). CDR3 length: 11 amino acids.

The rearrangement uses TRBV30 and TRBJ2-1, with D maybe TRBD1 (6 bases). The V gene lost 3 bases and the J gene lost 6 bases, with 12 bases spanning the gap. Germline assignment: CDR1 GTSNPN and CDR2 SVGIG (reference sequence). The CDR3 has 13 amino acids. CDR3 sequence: CAWSSGQPNEQFF. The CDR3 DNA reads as TGTGCCTGGAGCTCTGGACAGCCCAATGAGCAGTTCTTC.

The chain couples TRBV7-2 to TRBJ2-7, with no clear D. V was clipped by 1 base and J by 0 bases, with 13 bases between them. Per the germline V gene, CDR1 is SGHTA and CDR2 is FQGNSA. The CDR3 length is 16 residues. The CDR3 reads CASSLDGRTRSYEQYF. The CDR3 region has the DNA TGTGCCAGCAGCTTAGATGGGCGGACCCGCTCCTACGAGCAGTACTTC.

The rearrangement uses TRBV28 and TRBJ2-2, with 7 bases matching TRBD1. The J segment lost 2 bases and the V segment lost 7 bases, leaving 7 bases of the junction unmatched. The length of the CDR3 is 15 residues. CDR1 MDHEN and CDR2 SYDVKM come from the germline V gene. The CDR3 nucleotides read TGTGCCAGCAAAATGGGACAGATTAACACCGGGGAGCTGTTTTTT. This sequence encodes CASKMGQINTGELFF.

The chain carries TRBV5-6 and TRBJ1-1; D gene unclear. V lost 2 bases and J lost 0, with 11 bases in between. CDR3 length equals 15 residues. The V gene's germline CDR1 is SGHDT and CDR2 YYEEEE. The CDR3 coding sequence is TGTGCCAGCAGCTTTAGACCGATTATGAACACTGAAGCTTTCTTT. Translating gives CASSFRPIMNTEAFF. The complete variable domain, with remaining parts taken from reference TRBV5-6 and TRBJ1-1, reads DAGVTQSPTHLIKTRGQQVTLRCSPKSGHDTVSWYQQALGQGPQFIFQYYEEEERQRGNFPDRFSGHQFPNYSSELNVNALLLGDSALYLCASSFRPIMNTEAFFGQGTRLTVV.

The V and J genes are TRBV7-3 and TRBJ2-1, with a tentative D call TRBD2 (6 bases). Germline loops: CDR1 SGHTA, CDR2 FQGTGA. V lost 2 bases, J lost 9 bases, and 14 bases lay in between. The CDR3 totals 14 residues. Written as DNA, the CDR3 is TGTGCCAGCAGCTTATGGAGCGGGTCGGGTGAGCAGTTCTTC. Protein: CASSLWSGSGEQFF.

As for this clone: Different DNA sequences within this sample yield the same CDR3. This CDR3 is CASSLTGDSYNEQFF. CDR3 nucleotide sequence: TGTGCCAGCAGCTTAACCGGGGACAGCTACAATGAGCAGTTCTTC. The chain is built from TRBV7-3 and TRBJ2-1, with 7 bases that match TRBD1. The V and J ends lost 0 bases and 3 bases, in that order; junction bases with no gene match: 2. Germline loops: CDR1 SGHTA, CDR2 FQGTGA. The CDR3 contains 15 residues.

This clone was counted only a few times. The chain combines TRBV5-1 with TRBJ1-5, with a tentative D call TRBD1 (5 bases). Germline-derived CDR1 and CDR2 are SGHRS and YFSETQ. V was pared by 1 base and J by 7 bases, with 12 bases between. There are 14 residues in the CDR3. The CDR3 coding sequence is TGCGCCAGCAGCTTGACTGGGGGAGGACAGCCCCAGCATTTT. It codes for CASSLTGGGQPQHF.

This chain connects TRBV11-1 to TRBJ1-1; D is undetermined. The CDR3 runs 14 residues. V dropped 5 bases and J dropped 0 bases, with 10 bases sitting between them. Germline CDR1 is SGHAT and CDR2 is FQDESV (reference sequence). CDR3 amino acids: CASSPSRLNTEAFF. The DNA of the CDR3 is TGTGCCAGCAGCCCCTCTAGACTGAACACTGAAGCTTTCTTT.

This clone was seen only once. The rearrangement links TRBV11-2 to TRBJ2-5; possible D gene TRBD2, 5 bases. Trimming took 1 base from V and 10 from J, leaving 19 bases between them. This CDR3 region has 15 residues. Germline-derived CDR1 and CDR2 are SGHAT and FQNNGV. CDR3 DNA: TGTGCCAGCAGCTTAGTAGGTGGCCTCCGAGGGATCCAGTACTTC. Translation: CASSLVGGLRGIQYF.

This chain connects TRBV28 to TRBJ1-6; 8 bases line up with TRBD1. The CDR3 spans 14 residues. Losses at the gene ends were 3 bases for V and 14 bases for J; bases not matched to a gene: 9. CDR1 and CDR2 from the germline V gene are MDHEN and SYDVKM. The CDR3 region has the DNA TGTGCCAGCAGTTTTTTGGACAGGGAGTTAGCCCTCCACTTT. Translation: CASSFLDRELALHF.

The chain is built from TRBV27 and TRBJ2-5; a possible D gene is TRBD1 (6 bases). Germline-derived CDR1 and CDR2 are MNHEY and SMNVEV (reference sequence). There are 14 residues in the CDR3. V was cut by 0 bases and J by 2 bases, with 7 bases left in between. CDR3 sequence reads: CASSLSGGQETQYF. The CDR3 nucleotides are TGTGCCAGCAGTTTATCAGGGGGACAAGAGACCCAGTACTTC.

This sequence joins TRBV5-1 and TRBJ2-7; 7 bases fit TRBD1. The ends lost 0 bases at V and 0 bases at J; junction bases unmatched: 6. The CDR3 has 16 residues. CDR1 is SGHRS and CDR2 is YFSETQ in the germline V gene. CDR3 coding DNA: TGCGCCAGCAGCTTGGAAGGGGGCCCTACCTCCTACGAGCAGTACTTC. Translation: CASSLEGGPTSYEQYF.

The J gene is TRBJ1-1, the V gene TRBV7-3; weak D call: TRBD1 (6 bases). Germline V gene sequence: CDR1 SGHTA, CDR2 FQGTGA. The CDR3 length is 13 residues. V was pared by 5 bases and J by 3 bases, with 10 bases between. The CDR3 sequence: CASSKDRYTEAFF. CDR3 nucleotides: TGTGCCAGCAGCAAGGACAGATACACTGAAGCTTTCTTT. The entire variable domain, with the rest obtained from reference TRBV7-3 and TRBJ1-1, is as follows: GAGVSQTPSNKVTEKGKYVELRCDPISGHTALYWYRQSLGQGPEFLIYFQGTGAADDSGLPNDRFFAVRPEGSVSTLKIQRTERGDSAVYLCASSKDRYTEAFFGQGTRLTVV.

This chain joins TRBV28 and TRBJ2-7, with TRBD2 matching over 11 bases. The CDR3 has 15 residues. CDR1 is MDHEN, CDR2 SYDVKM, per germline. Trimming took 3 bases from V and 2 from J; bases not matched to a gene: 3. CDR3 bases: TGTGCCAGCAGTTTGACTAGCGGGACTCCCTACGAGCAGTACTTC. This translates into CASSLTSGTPYEQYF. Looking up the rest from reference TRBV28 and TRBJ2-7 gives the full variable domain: DVKVTQSSRYLVKRTGEKVFLECVQDMDHENMFWYRQDPGLGLRLIYFSYDVKMKEKGDIPEGYSVSREKKERFSLILESASTNQTSMYLCASSLTSGTPYEQYFGPGTRLTVT.

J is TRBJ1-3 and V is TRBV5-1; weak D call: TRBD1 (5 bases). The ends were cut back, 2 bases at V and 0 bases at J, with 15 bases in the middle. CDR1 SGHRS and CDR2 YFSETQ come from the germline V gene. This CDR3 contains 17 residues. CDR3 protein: CASSFQENGGSGNTIYF. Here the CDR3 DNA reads TGCGCCAGCAGCTTCCAAGAAAACGGGGGCTCTGGAAACACCATATATTTT.

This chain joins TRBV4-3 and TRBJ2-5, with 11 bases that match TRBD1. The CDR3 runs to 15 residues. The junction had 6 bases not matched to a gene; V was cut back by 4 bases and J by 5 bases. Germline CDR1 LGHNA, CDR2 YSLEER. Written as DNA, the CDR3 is TGCGCCAGCAGCCGGACAGGGGGCGCTGTTGAGACCCAGTACTTC. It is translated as CASSRTGGAVETQYF.

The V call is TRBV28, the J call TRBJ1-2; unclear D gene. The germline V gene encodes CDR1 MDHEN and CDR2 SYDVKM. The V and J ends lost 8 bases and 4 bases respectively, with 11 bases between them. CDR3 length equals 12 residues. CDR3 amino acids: CASGPPGYGYTF. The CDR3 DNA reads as TGTGCCAGCGGCCCCCCCGGCTATGGCTACACCTTC.

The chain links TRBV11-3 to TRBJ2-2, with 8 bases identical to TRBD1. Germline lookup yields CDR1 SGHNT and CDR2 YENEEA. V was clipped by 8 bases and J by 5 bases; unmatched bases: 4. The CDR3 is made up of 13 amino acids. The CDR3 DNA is TGTGCCAGCCGACAGGGGATAACCGGGGAGCTGTTTTTT. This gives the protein CASRQGITGELFF.

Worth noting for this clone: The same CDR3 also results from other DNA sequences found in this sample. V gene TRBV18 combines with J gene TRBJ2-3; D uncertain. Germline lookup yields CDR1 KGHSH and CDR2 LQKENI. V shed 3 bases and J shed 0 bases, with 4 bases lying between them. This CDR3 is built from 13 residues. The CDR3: CASSPTSTDTQYF. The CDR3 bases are TGTGCCAGCTCACCGACTAGCACAGATACGCAGTATTTT.

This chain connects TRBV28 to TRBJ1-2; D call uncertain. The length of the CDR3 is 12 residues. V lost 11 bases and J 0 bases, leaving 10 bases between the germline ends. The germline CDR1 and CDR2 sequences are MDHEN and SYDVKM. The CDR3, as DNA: TGTGCCGGAGGGCGGGCTAACTATGGCTACACCTTC. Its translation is CAGGRANYGYTF.

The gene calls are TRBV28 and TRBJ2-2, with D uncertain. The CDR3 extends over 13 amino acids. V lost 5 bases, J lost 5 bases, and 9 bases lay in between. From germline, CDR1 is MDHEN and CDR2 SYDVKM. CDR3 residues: CASSVEFTGELFF. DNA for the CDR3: TGTGCCAGCAGTGTTGAGTTTACCGGGGAGCTGTTTTTT. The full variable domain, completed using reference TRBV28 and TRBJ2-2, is DVKVTQSSRYLVKRTGEKVFLECVQDMDHENMFWYRQDPGLGLRLIYFSYDVKMKEKGDIPEGYSVSREKKERFSLILESASTNQTSMYLCASSVEFTGELFFGEGSRLTVL.

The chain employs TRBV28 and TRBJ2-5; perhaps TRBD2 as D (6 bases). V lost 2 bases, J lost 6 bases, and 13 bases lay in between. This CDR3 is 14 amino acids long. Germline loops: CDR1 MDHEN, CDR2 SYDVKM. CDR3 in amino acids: CASSLGRAGKTQYF. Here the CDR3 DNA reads TGTGCCAGCAGTTTAGGCAGGGCGGGAAAGACCCAGTACTTC.

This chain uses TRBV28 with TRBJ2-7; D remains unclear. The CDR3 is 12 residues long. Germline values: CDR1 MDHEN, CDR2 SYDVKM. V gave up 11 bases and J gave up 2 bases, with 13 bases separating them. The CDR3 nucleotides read TGTGCCTGCACGGCCGAGACCTACGAGCAGTACTTC. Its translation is CACTAETYEQYF.

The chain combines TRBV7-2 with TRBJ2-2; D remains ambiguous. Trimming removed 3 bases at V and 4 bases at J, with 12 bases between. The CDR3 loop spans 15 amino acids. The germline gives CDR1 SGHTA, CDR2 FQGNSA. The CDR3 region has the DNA TGTGCCAGCAGCTTCTATACAGCAAGCACCGGGGAGCTGTTTTTT. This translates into CASSFYTASTGELFF.

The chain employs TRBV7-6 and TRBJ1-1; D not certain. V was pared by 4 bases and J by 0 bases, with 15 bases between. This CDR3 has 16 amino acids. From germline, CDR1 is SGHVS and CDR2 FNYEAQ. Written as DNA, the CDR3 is TGTGCCAGCAGCTCCGGACGGAATCTAATGAACACTGAAGCTTTCTTT. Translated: CASSSGRNLMNTEAFF. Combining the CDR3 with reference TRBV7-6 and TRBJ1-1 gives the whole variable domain GAGVSQSPRYKVTKRGQDVALRCDPISGHVSLYWYRQALGQGPEFLTYFNYEAQQDKSGLPNDRFSAERPEGSISTLTIQRTEQRDSAMYRCASSSGRNLMNTEAFFGQGTRLTVV.